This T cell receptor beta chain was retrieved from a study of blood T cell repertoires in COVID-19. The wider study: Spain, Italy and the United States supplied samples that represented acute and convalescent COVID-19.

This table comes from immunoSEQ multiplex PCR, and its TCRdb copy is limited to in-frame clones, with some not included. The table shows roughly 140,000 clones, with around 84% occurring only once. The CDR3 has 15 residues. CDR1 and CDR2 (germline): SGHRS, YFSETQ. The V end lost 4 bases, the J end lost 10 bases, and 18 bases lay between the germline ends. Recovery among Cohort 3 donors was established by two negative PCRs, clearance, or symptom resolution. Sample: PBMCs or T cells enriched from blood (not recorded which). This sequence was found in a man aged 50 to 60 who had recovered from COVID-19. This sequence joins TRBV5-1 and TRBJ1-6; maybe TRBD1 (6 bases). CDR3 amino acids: CASSALGQRESPLHF. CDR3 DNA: TGCGCCAGCAGCGCCCTCGGACAGCGGGAGTCACCCCTCCACTTT. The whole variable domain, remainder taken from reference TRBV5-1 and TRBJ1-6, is KAGVTQTPRYLIKTRGQQVTLSCSPISGHRSVSWYQQTPGQGLQFLFEYFSETQRNKGNFPGRFSGRQFSNSRSEMNVSTLELGDSALYLCASSALGQRESPLHFGNGTRLTVT.